This TCR beta chain was sequenced for a study of blood T cell repertoires in COVID-19. Sequencing was performed with immunoSEQ multiplex PCR; in TCRdb, only in-frame clones are kept and a portion is missing. In the table there are 70,000 or so clones, around nine tenths of which are singletons. The germline gives CDR1 KGHSH, CDR2 LQKENI. This CDR3 has 14 amino acids. V lost 4 bases to trimming and J lost 2 bases; unmatched junction nucleotides: 3. Sequenced: peripheral blood. The source of this sequence is a woman younger than 30 with acute or convalescent COVID-19. V and J are TRBV18 and TRBJ2-7; 9 bases match TRBD1. CDR3 region: CASSRDRGAYEQYF. The DNA of the CDR3 is TGTGCCAGCTCACGTGACAGGGGGGCCTACGAGCAGTACTTC.